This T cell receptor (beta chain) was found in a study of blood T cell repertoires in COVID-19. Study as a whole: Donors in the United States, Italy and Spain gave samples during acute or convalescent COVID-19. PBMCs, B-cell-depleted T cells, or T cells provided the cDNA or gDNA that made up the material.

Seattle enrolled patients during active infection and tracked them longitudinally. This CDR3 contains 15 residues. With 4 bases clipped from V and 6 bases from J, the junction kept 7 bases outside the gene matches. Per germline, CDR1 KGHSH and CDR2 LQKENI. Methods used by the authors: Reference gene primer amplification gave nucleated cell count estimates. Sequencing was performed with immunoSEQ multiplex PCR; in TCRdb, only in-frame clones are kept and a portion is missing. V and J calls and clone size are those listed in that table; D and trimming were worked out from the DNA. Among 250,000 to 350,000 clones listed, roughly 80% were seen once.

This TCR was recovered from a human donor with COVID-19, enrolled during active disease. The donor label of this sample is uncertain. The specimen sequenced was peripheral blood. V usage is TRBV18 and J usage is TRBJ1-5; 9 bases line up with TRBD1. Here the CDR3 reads CASSQTGGGFQPQHF. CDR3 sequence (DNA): TGTGCCAGCTCACAAACAGGGGGCGGCTTTCAGCCCCAGCATTTT. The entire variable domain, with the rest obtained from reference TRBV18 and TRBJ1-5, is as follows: NAGVMQNPRHLVRRRGQEARLRCSPMKGHSHVYWYRQLPEEGLKFMVYLQKENIIDESGMPKERFSAEFPKEGPSILRIQQVVRGDSAAYFCASSQTGGGFQPQHFGDGTRLSIL.